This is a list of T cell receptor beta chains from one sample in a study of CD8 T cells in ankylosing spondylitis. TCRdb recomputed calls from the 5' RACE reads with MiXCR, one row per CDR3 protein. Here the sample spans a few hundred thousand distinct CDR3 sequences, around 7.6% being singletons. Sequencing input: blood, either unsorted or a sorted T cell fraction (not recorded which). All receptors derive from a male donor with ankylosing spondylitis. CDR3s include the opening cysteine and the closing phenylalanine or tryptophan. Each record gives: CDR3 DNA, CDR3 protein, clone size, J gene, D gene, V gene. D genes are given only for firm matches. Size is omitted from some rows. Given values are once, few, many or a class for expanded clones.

CDR3 DNA: TGTGCCAGCAGCCAAGACCCGACAGGGATCTACGAGCAGTACTTC
CDR3 protein: CASSQDPTGIYEQYF
clone size: -
J gene: TRBJ2-7
D gene: TRBD1
V gene: TRBV3-1

CDR3 DNA: TGTGCCAGCAGTTTAATCACCGGGGAGCTGTTTTTT
CDR3 protein: CASSLITGELFF
clone size: many
J gene: TRBJ2-2
D gene: -
V gene: TRBV12-3/TRBV12-4

CDR3 DNA: TGTGCCAGCAGCCGTCACCACACCGGGGAGCTGTTTTTT
CDR3 protein: CASSRHHTGELFF
clone size: few
J gene: TRBJ2-2
D gene: -
V gene: TRBV3-1

CDR3 DNA: TGTGCCACCAGTGATTTCCCAAGCGCAGAGACCCAGTACTTC
CDR3 protein: CATSDFPSAETQYF
clone size: few
J gene: TRBJ2-5
D gene: -
V gene: TRBV24-1

CDR3 DNA: TGTGCCAGCAGGCCAATGACAGCTCTAAGCACAGATACGCAGTATTTT
CDR3 protein: CASRPMTALSTDTQYF
clone size: many
J gene: TRBJ2-3
D gene: -
V gene: TRBV6-1

CDR3 DNA: TGTGCCACCAGTGATTTGACAGCACGCTCCTACAATGAGCAGTTCTTC
CDR3 protein: CATSDLTARSYNEQFF
clone size: -
J gene: TRBJ2-1
D gene: -
V gene: TRBV24-1

CDR3 DNA: TGTGCCAGCAGTCGTACAGGGGTCCCCCACAATGAGCAGTTCTTC
CDR3 protein: CASSRTGVPHNEQFF
clone size: many
J gene: TRBJ2-1
D gene: TRBD1
V gene: TRBV12-3/TRBV12-4

CDR3 DNA: TGTGCCAGCAGTTACACAATCCCCAAGGGAAGGAGTGAAGCTTTCTTT
CDR3 protein: CASSYTIPKGRSEAFF
clone size: once
J gene: TRBJ1-1
D gene: -
V gene: TRBV6-5

CDR3 DNA: TGCGCCAGCAGCCGGTTGGGTCCCCCCTACGAGCAGTACTTC
CDR3 protein: CASSRLGPPYEQYF
clone size: -
J gene: TRBJ2-7
D gene: -
V gene: TRBV4-1

CDR3 DNA: TGCGCCAGCAGGACAGGTGCAGATACGCAGTATTTT
CDR3 protein: CASRTGADTQYF
clone size: -
J gene: TRBJ2-3
D gene: -
V gene: TRBV5-1

CDR3 DNA: TGTGCCAGCAGCTTAGATTTGGGGGGCAATCAGCCCCAGCATTTT
CDR3 protein: CASSLDLGGNQPQHF
clone size: few
J gene: TRBJ1-5
D gene: -
V gene: TRBV7-2

CDR3 DNA: TGCAGCGTTGGTGAAGCGGGAGTCTCAGATACGCAGTATTTT
CDR3 protein: CSVGEAGVSDTQYF
clone size: few
J gene: TRBJ2-3
D gene: TRBD2
V gene: TRBV29-1

CDR3 DNA: TGTGCCAGCAGATTTATATTGGCGGGAGGTAAACTGGGTGAGCAGTTCTTC
CDR3 protein: CASRFILAGGKLGEQFF
clone size: -
J gene: TRBJ2-1
D gene: TRBD2
V gene: TRBV11-1

CDR3 DNA: TGCAGCGTTGGGATTTATGGGAAAGACTACGAGCAGTACTTC
CDR3 protein: CSVGIYGKDYEQYF
clone size: few
J gene: TRBJ2-7
D gene: -
V gene: TRBV29-1

CDR3 DNA: TGCGCCAGCAGCTTGGCGGGAAGAGTCAATGAGCAGTTCTTC
CDR3 protein: CASSLAGRVNEQFF
clone size: -
J gene: TRBJ2-1
D gene: -
V gene: TRBV5-1

CDR3 DNA: TGCGCCAGCAGCCAGGTACAGCGATTCACCGGGGAGCTGTTTTTT
CDR3 protein: CASSQVQRFTGELFF
clone size: -
J gene: TRBJ2-2
D gene: -
V gene: TRBV4-1

CDR3 DNA: TGCGCCAGCAGCCAACCCCAAAAGGGCAGGTACAATGAGCAGTTCTTC
CDR3 protein: CASSQPQKGRYNEQFF
clone size: many
J gene: TRBJ2-1
D gene: -
V gene: TRBV4-1

CDR3 DNA: TGCAGTGCTAGAGATCCCCTAGCGGGGGTGGAGCAGTACTTC
CDR3 protein: CSARDPLAGVEQYF
clone size: many
J gene: TRBJ2-7
D gene: TRBD2
V gene: TRBV20-1

CDR3 DNA: TGCGCCAGCAGCTCGACAGGGGCCGGAGGCACAGATACGCAGTATTTT
CDR3 protein: CASSSTGAGGTDTQYF
clone size: many
J gene: TRBJ2-3
D gene: TRBD1
V gene: TRBV5-1

CDR3 DNA: TGTGCCAGCAGTTACTCTCTCCAGCGGGAGGTCCAAGAGACCCAGTACTTC
CDR3 protein: CASSYSLQREVQETQYF
clone size: -
J gene: TRBJ2-5
D gene: TRBD2
V gene: TRBV6-2/TRBV6-3

CDR3 DNA: TGCGCCAGCAGCTTGGGTGTGGGGACTGGGGCCAACGTCCTGACTTTC
CDR3 protein: CASSLGVGTGANVLTF
clone size: few
J gene: TRBJ2-6
D gene: -
V gene: TRBV5-1

CDR3 DNA: TGCAGCGTCGACTTTGGTGAAGGCTATGGCTACACCTTC
CDR3 protein: CSVDFGEGYGYTF
clone size: -
J gene: TRBJ1-2
D gene: -
V gene: TRBV29-1

CDR3 DNA: TGTGCCAGCAGCTCTGAGGGGGCGGCTACCGGGGAGCTGTTTTTT
CDR3 protein: CASSSEGAATGELFF
clone size: -
J gene: TRBJ2-2
D gene: TRBD1
V gene: TRBV7-3

CDR3 DNA: TGTGCCAGCAGTTTTTCAGGAGATAATCAGCCCCAGCATTTT
CDR3 protein: CASSFSGDNQPQHF
clone size: -
J gene: TRBJ1-5
D gene: -
V gene: TRBV28

CDR3 DNA: TGTGCCAGCTCACCAGGCGAAAAACTGTTTTTT
CDR3 protein: CASSPGEKLFF
clone size: -
J gene: TRBJ1-4
D gene: -
V gene: TRBV18

CDR3 DNA: TGTGCCAGCAGCTTGGTTCGGCCGCAGGCAGAGGCACCCCTCCACTTT
CDR3 protein: CASSLVRPQAEAPLHF
clone size: -
J gene: TRBJ1-6
D gene: -
V gene: TRBV5-5

CDR3 DNA: TGCAGTGCTAGAGAGGGTAATGGACAGGTTTACTCACCCCTCCACTTT
CDR3 protein: CSAREGNGQVYSPLHF
clone size: many
J gene: TRBJ1-6
D gene: TRBD1
V gene: TRBV20-1

CDR3 DNA: TGTGCCAGCAGTTTGGGCGGGGGCACAACTAATGAAAAACTGTTTTTT
CDR3 protein: CASSLGGGTTNEKLFF
clone size: many
J gene: TRBJ1-4
D gene: -
V gene: TRBV12-3/TRBV12-4

CDR3 DNA: TGCAGCGGTCGATGGGATACGCAGTATTTT
CDR3 protein: CSGRWDTQYF
clone size: few
J gene: TRBJ2-3
D gene: -
V gene: TRBV29-1